These T cell receptor beta chains were read from a single sample in a study of sequential checkpoint blockade in melanoma. The data were produced by immunoSEQ multiplex PCR, yet TCRdb's version contains in-frame clones alone and is incomplete. Among 21,000 or so clones, approximately 78% were seen once, and the ten largest hold 9.5% to 13%. Source: CD8+ T cells sorted from blood (inferred from file names), taken from a patient given nivolumab and ipilimumab in sequence. The source of these receptors is a human donor with melanoma. Each CDR3 is given with its conserved first and last residue. D genes are given only for firm matches. The size entry is marked missing in some rows and otherwise reads once, few, many or a size class.

>.|TRBV15|.|TRBJ2-5
TGTGCCACCAGCAGAGGCTGGACAGCCCAAGAGACCCAGTACTTC
CATSRGWTAQETQYF
>.|TRBV7-9|.|TRBJ1-5
TGTGCCAGCAGCTTAGGGCAGGGGAACAATCAGCCCCAGCATTTT
CASSLGQGNNQPQHF
>.|TRBV5-1|.|TRBJ2-7
TGCGCCAGCAGCTGGGCAGGGGGGAGCTCCTACGAGCAGTACTTC
CASSWAGGSSYEQYF
>TRBD2|TRBV27|.|TRBJ2-3
TGTGCCAGCAGTTTTATCGGGACGGGGGGGCCAGATACGCAGTATTTT
CASSFIGTGGPDTQYF
>.|TRBV10-3|.|TRBJ1-2
TGTGCCATCAGCGTCGGACAGCAAAACTATGGCTACACCTTC
CAISVGQQNYGYTF
>.|TRBV28|.|TRBJ2-7
TGTGCCAGCAGTTTCCCCCGGTCCCTCGGGGCCTACGAGCAGTACTTC
CASSFPRSLGAYEQYF
>.|TRBV7-3|.|TRBJ2-3
TGTGCCAGCAGCTTAAAAGGCAGGGGCACAGATACGCAGTATTTT
CASSLKGRGTDTQYF
>.|TRBV19|few|TRBJ1-1
TGTGCCAGTAGTTGGCGCGGAGTTGAAGCTTTCTTT
CASSWRGVEAFF
>.|TRBV19|.|TRBJ1-1
TGTGCCAGTAGTATGGGCAGGGGTGACACTGAAGCTTTCTTT
CASSMGRGDTEAFF
>TRBD2|TRBV5-8|.|TRBJ2-1
TGTGCCAGCAGCTTCAAGCGGGATTACAATGAGCAGTTCTTC
CASSFKRDYNEQFF
>TRBD1|TRBV28|.|TRBJ2-3
TGTGCCAGCAGTACCGGGACAGCGAAGTGGGATACGCAGTATTTT
CASSTGTAKWDTQYF
>TRBD1|TRBV7-9|.|TRBJ2-1
TGTGCCAGCAGTACACAGGGGCGGCTGTTTAATGAGCAGTTCTTC
CASSTQGRLFNEQFF
>TRBD2|TRBV7-2|few|TRBJ2-1
TGTGCCAGCAGGGGTTTTGAGGCGGGGGGGATGAATGAGCAGTTCTTC
CASRGFEAGGMNEQFF
>TRBD1|TRBV5-1|.|TRBJ1-5
TGCGCCAGCAGCTTGTGGACAGGGGGTAATCAGCCCCAGCATTTT
CASSLWTGGNQPQHF
>TRBD1|TRBV2|.|TRBJ2-7
TGTGCCAGCAGGGGGGGACAGGGGCTCCTAGGATACGAGCAGTACTTC
CASRGGQGLLGYEQYF
>.|TRBV7-2|few|TRBJ1-2
TGTGCCAGCAGCGCACAGGGCTATGGCTACACCTTC
CASSAQGYGYTF
>.|TRBV4-1|once|TRBJ1-3
TGCGCCAGCAGCCAAGGGACCGGGGGGGAGGGAAACACCATATATTTT
CASSQGTGGEGNTIYF
>.|TRBV28|.|TRBJ2-7
TGTGCCAGCAGTTGGACAGCCACCTACGAGCAGTACTTC
CASSWTATYEQYF
>.|TRBV5-5|few|TRBJ2-2
TGTGCCAGCAGCCCGGGACTGAACACCGGGGAGCTGTTTTTT
CASSPGLNTGELFF
>TRBD1|TRBV11-3|.|TRBJ2-3
TGTGCCAGCAGCTTAGGGTCAGGGGGCGCGGCAGATACGCAGTATTTT
CASSLGSGGAADTQYF
>.|TRBV27|once|TRBJ1-5
TGTGCCAGCAGTTTCGCCGTCCCACTCTATCAGCCCCAGCATTTT
CASSFAVPLYQPQHF
>TRBD2|TRBV2|.|TRBJ2-3
TGTGCCAGCACCGGCCCCGGGAGGGCAGATACGCAGTATTTT
CASTGPGRADTQYF
>TRBD1|TRBV6-5|.|TRBJ2-7
TGTGCCAGCACCTCGCCGGGACAGGGTTACTACGAGCAGTACTTC
CASTSPGQGYYEQYF
>TRBD1|TRBV27|.|TRBJ2-3
TGTGCCAGCAGTCCGACAGGGGGGTTCCCAGATACGCAGTATTTT
CASSPTGGFPDTQYF